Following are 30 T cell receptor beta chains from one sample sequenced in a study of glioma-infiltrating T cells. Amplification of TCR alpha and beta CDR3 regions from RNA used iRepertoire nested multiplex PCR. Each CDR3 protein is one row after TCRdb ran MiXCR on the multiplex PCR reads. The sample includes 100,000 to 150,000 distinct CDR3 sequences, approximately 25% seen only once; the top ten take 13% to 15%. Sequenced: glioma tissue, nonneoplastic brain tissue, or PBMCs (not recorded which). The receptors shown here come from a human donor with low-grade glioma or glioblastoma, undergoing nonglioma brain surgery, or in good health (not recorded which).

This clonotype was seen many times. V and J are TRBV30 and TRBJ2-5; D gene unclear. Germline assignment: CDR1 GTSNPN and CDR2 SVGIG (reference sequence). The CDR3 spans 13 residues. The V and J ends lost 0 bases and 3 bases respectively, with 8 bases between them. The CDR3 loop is CAWSVGPKETQYF. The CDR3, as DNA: TGTGCCTGGAGTGTAGGGCCGAAAGAGACCCAGTACTTC.

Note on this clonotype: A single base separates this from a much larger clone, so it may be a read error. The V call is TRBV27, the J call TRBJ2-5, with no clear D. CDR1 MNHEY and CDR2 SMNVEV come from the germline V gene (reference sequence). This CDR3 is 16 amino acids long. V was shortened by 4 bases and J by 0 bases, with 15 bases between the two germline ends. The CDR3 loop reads CASSSFGVVYQETQYF. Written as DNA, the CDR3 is TGTGCCAGCAGTTCCTTCGGAGTAGTGTACCAAGAGACCCAGTACTTC.

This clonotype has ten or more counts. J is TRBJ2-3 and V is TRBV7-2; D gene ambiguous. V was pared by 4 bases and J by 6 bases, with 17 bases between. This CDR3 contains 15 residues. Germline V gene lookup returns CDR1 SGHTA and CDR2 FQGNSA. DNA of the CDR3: TGTGCCAGCAGCTCCCGCGCGGTGGGCCTTGATACGCAGTATTTT. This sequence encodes CASSSRAVGLDTQYF.

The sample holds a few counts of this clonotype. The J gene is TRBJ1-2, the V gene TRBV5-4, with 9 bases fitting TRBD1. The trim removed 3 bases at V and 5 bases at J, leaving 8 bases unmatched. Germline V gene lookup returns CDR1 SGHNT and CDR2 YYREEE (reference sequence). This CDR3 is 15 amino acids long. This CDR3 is CASSSGQGPSYGYTF. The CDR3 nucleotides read TGTGCCAGCAGCTCGGGACAGGGACCGTCTTATGGCTACACCTTC. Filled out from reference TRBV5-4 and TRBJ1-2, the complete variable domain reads ETGVTQSPTHLIKTRGQQVTLRCSSQSGHNTVSWYQQALGQGPQFIFQYYREEENGRGNFPPRFSGLQFPNYSSELNVNALELDDSALYLCASSSGQGPSYGYTFGSGTRLTVV.

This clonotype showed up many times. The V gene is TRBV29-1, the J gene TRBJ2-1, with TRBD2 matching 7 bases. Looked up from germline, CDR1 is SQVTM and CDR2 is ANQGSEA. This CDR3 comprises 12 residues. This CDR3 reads CLAETPLNEQFF. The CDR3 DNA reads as TGCCTAGCGGAAACCCCTCTCAATGAGCAGTTCTTC.

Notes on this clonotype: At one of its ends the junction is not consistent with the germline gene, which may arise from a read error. CDR3 sequence reads: CASRQAPAGPEQYF. Here the CDR3 DNA reads TGTGCCAGCAGACAAGCTCCCGCAGGGCCCGAGCAGTACTTC. J is TRBJ2-7 and V is TRBV14; tentative D call: TRBD1 (5 bases). CDR1 SGHDN and CDR2 FVKESK come from the germline V gene. The CDR3 extends over 14 amino acids.

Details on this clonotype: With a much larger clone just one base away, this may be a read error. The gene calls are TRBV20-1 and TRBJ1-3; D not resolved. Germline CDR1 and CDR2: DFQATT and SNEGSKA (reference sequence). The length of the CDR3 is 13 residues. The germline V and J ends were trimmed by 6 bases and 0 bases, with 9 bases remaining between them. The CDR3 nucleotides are TGCAGTGCACCGACAAGCTCTGGAAACACCATATATTTT. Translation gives CSAPTSSGNTIYF.

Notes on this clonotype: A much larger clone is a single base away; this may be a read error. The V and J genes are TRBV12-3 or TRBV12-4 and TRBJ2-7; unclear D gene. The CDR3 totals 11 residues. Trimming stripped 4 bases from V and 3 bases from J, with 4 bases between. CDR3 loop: CASSSIYEQYF. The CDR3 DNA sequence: TGTGCCAGCAGTTCAATCTACGAGCAGTACTTC.

In nucleotides, the CDR3 is TGCGCCAGCAGCTTGTCTTCACAGGCAAACTATGGCTACACCTTC. This encodes CASSLSSQANYGYTF. The gene calls are TRBV5-1 and TRBJ1-2; a weak D match, TRBD1 (5 bases). This CDR3 is built from 15 residues. The germline V gene has CDR1 SGHRS and CDR2 YFSETQ. V was pared by 1 base and J by 2 bases, with 12 bases between.

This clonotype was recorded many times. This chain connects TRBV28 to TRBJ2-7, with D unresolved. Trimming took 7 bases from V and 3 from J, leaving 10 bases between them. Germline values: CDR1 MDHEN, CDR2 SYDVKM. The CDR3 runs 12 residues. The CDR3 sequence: CASTLVFYEQYF. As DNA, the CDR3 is TGTGCCAGCACCCTGGTGTTCTACGAGCAGTACTTC.

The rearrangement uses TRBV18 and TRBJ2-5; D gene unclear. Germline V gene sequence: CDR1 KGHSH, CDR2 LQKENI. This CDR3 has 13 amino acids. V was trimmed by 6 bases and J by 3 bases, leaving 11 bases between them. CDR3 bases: TGTGCCAGCTCCGACTGGACCGAAGAGACCCAGTACTTC. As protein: CASSDWTEETQYF.

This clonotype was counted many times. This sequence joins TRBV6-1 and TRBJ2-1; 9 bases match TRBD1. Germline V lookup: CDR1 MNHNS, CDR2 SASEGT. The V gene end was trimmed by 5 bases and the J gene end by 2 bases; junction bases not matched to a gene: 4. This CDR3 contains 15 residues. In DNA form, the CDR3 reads TGTGCCAGCAGTCAAGACAGGGGGGCCTACAATGAGCAGTTCTTC. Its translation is CASSQDRGAYNEQFF.

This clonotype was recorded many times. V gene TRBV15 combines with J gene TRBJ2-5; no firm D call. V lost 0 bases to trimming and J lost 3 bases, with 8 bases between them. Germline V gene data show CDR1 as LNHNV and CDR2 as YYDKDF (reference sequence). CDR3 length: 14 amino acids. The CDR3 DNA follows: TGTGCCACCAGCAGAGAGGCCGCAAAAGAGACCCAGTACTTC. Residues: CATSREAAKETQYF.

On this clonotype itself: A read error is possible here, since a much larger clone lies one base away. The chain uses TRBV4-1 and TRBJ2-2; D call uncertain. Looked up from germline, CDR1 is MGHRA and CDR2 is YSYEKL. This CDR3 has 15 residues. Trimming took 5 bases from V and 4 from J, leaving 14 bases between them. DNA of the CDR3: TGCGCCAGCAGCGGTCTTACCTATAGCACCGGGGAGCTGTTTTTT. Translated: CASSGLTYSTGELFF.

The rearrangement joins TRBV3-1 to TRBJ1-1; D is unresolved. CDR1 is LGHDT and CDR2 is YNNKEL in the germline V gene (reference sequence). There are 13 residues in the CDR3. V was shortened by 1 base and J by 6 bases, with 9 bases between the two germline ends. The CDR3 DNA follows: TGTGCCAGCAGCCAAGGCGCTGGTTCTGAAGCTTTCTTT. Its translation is CASSQGAGSEAFF.

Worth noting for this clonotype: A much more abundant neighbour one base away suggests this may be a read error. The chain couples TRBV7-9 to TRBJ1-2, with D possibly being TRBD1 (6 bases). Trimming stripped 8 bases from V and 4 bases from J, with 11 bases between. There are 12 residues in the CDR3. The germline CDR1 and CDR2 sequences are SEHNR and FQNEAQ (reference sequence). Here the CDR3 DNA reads TGTGCCAGCCGCACGGACAGCTATGGCTACACCTTC. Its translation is CASRTDSYGYTF.

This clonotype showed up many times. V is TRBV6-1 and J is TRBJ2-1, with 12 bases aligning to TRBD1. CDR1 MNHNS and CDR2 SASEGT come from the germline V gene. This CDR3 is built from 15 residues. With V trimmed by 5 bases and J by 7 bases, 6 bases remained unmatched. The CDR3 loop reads CASSSGQGAENEQFF. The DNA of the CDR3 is TGTGCCAGCAGTTCGGGACAGGGGGCGGAAAATGAGCAGTTCTTC.

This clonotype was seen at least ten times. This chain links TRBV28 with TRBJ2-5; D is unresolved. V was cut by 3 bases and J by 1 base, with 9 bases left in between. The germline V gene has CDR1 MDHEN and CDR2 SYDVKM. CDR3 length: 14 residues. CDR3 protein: CASSLFQFQETQYF. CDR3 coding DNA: TGTGCCAGCAGTTTGTTTCAGTTCCAAGAGACCCAGTACTTC.

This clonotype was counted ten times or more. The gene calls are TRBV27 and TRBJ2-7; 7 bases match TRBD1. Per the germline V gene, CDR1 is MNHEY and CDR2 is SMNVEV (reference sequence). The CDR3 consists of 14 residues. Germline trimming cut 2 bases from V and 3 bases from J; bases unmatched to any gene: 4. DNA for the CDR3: TGTGCCAGCAGTTTAAGACAGGGCTTCTACGAGCAGTACTTC. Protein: CASSLRQGFYEQYF.

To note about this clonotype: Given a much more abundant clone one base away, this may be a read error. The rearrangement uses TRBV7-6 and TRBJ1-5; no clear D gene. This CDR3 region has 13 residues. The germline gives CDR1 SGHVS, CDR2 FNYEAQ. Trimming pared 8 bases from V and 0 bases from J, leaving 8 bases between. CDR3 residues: CASRYNSNQPQHF. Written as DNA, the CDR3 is TGTGCCAGCCGCTACAATAGCAATCAGCCCCAGCATTTT.

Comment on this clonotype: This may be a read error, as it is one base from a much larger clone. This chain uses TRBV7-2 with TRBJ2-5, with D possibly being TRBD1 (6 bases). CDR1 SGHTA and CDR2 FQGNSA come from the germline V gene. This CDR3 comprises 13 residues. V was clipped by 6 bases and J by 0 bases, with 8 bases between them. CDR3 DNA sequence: TGTGCCAGCAGGTGGGACAACCAAGAGACCCAGTACTTC. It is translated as CASRWDNQETQYF.

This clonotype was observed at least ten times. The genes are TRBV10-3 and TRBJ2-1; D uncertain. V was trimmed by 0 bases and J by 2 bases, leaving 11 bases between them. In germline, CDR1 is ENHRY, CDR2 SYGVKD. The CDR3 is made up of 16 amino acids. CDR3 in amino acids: CAISESVLKPYNEQFF. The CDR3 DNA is TGTGCCATCAGTGAGTCGGTGCTTAAACCCTACAATGAGCAGTTCTTC.

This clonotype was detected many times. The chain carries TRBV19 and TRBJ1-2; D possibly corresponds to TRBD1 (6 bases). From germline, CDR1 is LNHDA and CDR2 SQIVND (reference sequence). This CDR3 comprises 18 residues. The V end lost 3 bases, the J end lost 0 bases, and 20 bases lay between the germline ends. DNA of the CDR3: TGTGCCAGTAGTATTGGCAGGGGCCCCGTTCCGGCTAACTATGGCTACACCTTC. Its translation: CASSIGRGPVPANYGYTF.

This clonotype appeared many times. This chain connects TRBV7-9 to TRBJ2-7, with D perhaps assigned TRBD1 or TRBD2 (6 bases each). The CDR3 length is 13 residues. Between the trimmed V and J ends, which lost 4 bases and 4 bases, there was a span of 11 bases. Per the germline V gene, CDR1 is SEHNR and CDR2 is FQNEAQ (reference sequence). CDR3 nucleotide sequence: TGTGCCAGCAGCTCAGAAGGGGGGTACGAGCAGTACTTC. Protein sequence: CASSSEGGYEQYF.

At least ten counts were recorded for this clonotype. CDR3 sequence: CASSGTGTGNYEQYF. CDR3 sequence (DNA): TGTGCCAGCAGTGGTACCGGGACAGGGAACTACGAGCAGTACTTC. V and J are TRBV27 and TRBJ2-7; TRBD1 aligns across 9 bases. From germline, CDR1 is MNHEY and CDR2 SMNVEV (reference sequence). J gave up 3 bases and V 5 bases, and 8 bases lay outside the gene matches. The CDR3 runs 15 residues.

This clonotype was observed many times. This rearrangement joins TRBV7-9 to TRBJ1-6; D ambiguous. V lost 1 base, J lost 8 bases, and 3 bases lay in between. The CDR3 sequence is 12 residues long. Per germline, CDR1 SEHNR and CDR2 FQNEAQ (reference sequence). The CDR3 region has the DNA TGTGCCAGCAGCTTAGACCATTCACCCCTCCACTTT. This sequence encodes CASSLDHSPLHF.

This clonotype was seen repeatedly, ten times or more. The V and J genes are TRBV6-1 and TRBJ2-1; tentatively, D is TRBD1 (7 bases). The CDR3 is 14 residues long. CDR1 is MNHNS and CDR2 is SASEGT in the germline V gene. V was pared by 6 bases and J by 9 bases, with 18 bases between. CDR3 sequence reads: CASSHQDREVEQFF. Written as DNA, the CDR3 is TGTGCCAGCAGCCACCAAGACAGGGAGGTTGAGCAGTTCTTC.

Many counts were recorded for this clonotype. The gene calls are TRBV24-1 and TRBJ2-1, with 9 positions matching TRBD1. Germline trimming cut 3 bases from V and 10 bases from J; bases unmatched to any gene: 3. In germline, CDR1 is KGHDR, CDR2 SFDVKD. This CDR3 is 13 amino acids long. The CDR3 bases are TGTGCCACCAGTGATGGGGACAGGGTGGAGCAGTTCTTC. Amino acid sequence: CATSDGDRVEQFF.

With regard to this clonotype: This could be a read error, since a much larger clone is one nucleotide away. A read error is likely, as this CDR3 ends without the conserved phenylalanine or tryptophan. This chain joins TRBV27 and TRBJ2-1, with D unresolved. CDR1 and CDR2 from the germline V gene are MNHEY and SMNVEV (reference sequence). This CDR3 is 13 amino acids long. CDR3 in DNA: TGTGGCAGCAGTTTCGGGCGTGTTAATGAGCAGTTCCTC. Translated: CGSSFGRVNEQFL.

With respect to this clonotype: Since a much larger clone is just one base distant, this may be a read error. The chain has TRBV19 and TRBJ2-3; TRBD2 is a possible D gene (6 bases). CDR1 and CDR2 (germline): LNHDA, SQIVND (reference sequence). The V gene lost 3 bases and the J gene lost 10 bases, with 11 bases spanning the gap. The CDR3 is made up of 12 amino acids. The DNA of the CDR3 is TGTGCCAGTAGTATGGAGGGACTTGCGCAGTATTTT. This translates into CASSMEGLAQYF.